The sequence of this T cell receptor (beta chain) was determined in a study of blood T cell repertoires in COVID-19. Study details: Specimens from acute and convalescent COVID-19 originated in the United States, Italy and Spain.

The CDR3 is 14 amino acids. Germline lookup yields CDR1 SNHLY and CDR2 FYNNEI. After removal of 4 bases from V and 4 bases from J, the junction contained 4 bases not matched to a gene. Clones were sequenced by immunoSEQ multiplex PCR, and TCRdb holds only the in-frame ones, with some missing. In the table there are 490,000 or so clones, 88% of which are singletons. The sequence came from a middle-aged woman who had recovered from COVID-19. The chain joins TRBV2 to TRBJ1-2; 9 bases are shared with TRBD1. Sequencing was performed on PBMCs or T cells enriched from blood (not recorded which). The CDR3 here is CASSAIQGAYGYTF. As DNA, the CDR3 is TGTGCCAGCAGTGCCATACAGGGGGCCTATGGCTACACCTTC.